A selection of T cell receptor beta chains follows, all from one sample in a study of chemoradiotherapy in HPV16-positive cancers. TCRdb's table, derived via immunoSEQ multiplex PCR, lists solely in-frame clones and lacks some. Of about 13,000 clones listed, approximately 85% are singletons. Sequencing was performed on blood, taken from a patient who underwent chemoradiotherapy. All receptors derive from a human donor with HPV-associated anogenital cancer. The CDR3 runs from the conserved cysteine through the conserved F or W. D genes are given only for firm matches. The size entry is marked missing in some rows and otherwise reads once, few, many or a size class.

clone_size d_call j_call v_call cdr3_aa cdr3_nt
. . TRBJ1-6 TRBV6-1 CASSQGQLYNSPLHF TGTGCCAGCAGTCAAGGGCAGCTCTATAATTCACCCCTCCACTTT
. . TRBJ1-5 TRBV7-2 CASSPLNPGGNQPQHF TGTGCCAGCAGCCCACTCAATCCAGGGGGCAATCAGCCCCAGCATTTT
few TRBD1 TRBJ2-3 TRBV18 CASSLSPDRGTDTQYF TGTGCCAGCTCACTGAGCCCGGACAGGGGCACAGATACGCAGTATTTT
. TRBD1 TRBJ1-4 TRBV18 CASSRQGATNEKLFF TGTGCCAGCTCACGACAGGGGGCAACTAATGAAAAACTGTTTTTT
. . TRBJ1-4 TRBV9 CASSPDLRDTNEKLFF TGTGCCAGCAGCCCGGACCTCAGGGACACTAATGAAAAACTGTTTTTT
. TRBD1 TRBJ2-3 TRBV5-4 CASRITGDGTDTQYF TGTGCCAGCAGGATTACAGGGGACGGCACAGATACGCAGTATTTT
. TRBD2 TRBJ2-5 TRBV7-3 CASSPELAGGVETQYF TGTGCCAGCAGCCCAGAACTAGCGGGGGGGGTGGAGACCCAGTACTTC
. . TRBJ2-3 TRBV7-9 CASSVFTSEGGMGTDTQYF TGTGCCAGCAGCGTATTCACATCCGAGGGGGGGATGGGCACAGATACGCAGTATTTT
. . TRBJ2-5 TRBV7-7 CASSLVRGETQYF TGTGCCAGCAGCTTAGTGAGGGGAGAGACCCAGTACTTC
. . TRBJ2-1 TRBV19 CASSTRDEQFF TGTGCCAGTAGTACTCGGGATGAGCAGTTCTTC
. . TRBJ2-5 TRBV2 CASTSERANLRRETQYF TGTGCCAGCACCTCAGAGAGGGCTAACTTACGTCGGGAGACCCAGTACTTC
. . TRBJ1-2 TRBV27 CASSPWGGKEYGYTF TGTGCCAGCAGCCCCTGGGGGGGGAAAGAGTATGGCTACACCTTC
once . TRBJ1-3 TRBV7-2 CASSLYRDTGNTIYF TGTGCCAGCAGCTTATACCGGGACACTGGAAACACCATATATTTT
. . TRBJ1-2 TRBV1 CTSSQRPALWGYTF TGCACCAGCAGCCAACGACCTGCCCTATGGGGCTACACCTTC
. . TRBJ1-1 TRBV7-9 CASSLMERTEAFF TGTGCCAGCAGCTTAATGGAGAGGACTGAAGCTTTCTTT
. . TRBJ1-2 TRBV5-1 CASSKRAGTANYGYTF TGCGCCAGCAGCAAAAGGGCCGGGACTGCAAACTATGGCTACACCTTC
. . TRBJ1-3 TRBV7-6 CASSPASGSGNTIYF TGTGCCAGCAGCCCGGCGTCCGGGTCTGGAAACACCATATATTTT
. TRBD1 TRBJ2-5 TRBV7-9 CASSLETGRGAQETQYF TGTGCCAGCAGCTTAGAGACAGGGAGAGGGGCCCAAGAGACCCAGTACTTC
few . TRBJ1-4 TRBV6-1 CASTASPGYNEKLFF TGTGCCAGCACTGCAAGTCCCGGATATAATGAAAAACTGTTTTTT
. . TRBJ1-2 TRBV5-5 CASSPVPGSGYGYTF TGTGCCAGCAGCCCCGTCCCCGGGTCGGGCTATGGCTACACCTTC
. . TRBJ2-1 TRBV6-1 CASSDAGQPKEQFF TGTGCCAGCAGTGACGCGGGACAGCCGAAGGAGCAGTTCTTC
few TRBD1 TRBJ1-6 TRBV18 CASSPPKTGASTPLHF TGTGCCAGCTCACCACCAAAGACAGGGGCGTCTACACCCCTCCACTTT
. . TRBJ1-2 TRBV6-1 CASEIRGSNGYTF TGTGCCAGCGAAATAAGGGGGTCAAATGGCTACACCTTC
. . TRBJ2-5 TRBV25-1 CASSETGRQTQYF TGTGCCAGCAGTGAAACGGGGCGACAGACCCAGTACTTC
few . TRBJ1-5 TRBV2 CASSGVGFNQPQHF TGTGCCAGCAGTGGGGTAGGGTTCAATCAGCCCCAGCATTTT
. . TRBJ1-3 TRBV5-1 CASSPGTNSGNTIYF TGCGCCAGCAGCCCAGGGACAAACTCTGGAAACACCATATATTTT
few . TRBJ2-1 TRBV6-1 CASRRGLGGEQFF TGTGCCAGCCGTCGGGGACTGGGGGGTGAGCAGTTCTTC